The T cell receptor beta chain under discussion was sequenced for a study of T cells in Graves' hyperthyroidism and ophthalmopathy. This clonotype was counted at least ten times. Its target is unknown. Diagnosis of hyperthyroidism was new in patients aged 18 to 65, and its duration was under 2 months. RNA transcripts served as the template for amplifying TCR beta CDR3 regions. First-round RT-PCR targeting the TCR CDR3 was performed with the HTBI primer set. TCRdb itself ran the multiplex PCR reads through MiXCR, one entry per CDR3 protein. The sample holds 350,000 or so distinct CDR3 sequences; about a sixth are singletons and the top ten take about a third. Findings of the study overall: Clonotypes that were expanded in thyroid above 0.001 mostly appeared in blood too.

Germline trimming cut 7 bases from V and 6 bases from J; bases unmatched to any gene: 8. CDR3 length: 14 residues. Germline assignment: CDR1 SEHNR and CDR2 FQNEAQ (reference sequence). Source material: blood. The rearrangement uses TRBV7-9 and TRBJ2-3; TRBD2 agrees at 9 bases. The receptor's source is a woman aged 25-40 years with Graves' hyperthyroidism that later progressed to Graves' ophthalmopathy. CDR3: CASIVGGGVDTQYF. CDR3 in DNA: TGTGCCAGCATAGTTGGCGGGGGGGTCGATACGCAGTATTTT.